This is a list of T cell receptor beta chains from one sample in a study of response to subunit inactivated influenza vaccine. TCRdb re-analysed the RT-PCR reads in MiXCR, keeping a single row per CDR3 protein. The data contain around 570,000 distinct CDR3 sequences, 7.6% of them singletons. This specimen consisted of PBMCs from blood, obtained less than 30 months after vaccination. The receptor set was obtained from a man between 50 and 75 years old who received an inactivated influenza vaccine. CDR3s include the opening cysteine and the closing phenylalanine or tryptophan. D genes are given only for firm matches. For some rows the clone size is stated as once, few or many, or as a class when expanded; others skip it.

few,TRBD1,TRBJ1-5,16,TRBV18,CASSTGRQGSNQPQHF,TGTGCCAGCTCGACGGGGCGACAGGGAAGCAATCAGCCCCAGCATTTT
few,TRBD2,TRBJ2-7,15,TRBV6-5,CASSYPSGSSYEQYF,TGTGCCAGCAGTTACCCTAGCGGGAGCTCCTACGAGCAGTACTTC
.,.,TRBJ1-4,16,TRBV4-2,CASSQDLSGTNEKLFF,TGTGCCAGCAGCCAAGATCTGTCCGGGACTAATGAAAAACTGTTTTTT
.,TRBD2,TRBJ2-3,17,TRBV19,CASSNSRLAVFTDTQYF,TGTGCCAGTAGTAACTCCAGACTAGCGGTCTTCACAGATACGCAGTATTTT
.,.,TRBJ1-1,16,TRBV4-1,CASSQDRALRSTEAFF,TGCGCCAGCAGCCAAGATCGCGCCCTGCGGAGCACTGAAGCTTTCTTT
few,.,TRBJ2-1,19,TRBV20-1,CSARQRRTGGSGTYNEQFF,TGCAGTGCTCGACAGAGGAGGACAGGAGGGAGTGGCACCTACAATGAGCAGTTCTTC
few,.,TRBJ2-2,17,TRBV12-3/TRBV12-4,CASSLVTRGANTGELFF,TGTGCCAGCAGTCTGGTCACGAGGGGAGCAAACACCGGGGAGCTGTTTTTT
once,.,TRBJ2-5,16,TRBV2,CASSDGSPEYQETQYF,TGTGCCAGCAGCGATGGTTCGCCCGAGTACCAAGAGACCCAGTACTTC
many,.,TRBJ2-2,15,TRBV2,CASSEVKGSTGELFF,TGTGCCAGCAGTGAAGTGAAGGGTAGCACCGGGGAGCTGTTTTTT
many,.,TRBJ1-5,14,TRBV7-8,CASSLYNSNQPQHF,TGTGCCAGCAGCTTATATAATAGCAATCAGCCCCAGCATTTT
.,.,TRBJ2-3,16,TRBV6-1,CASTQPTGLDTDTQYF,TGTGCCAGCACCCAACCCACGGGATTAGACACAGATACGCAGTATTTT
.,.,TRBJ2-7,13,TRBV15,CATSRDVQYEQYF,TGTGCCACCAGCAGAGATGTCCAGTACGAGCAGTACTTC
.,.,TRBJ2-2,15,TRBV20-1,CSARDGGANTGELFF,TGCAGTGCTAGAGATGGGGGAGCGAACACCGGGGAGCTGTTTTTT
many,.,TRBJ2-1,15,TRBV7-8,CASSPFSGPRNEQFF,TGTGCCAGCAGCCCGTTTTCGGGGCCACGCAATGAGCAGTTCTTC
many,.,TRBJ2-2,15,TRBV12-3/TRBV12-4,CASSGRADGTGELFF,TGTGCCAGCAGTGGAAGAGCTGACGGCACCGGGGAGCTGTTTTTT
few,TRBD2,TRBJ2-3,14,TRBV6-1,CASERLAGADTQYF,TGTGCCAGCGAACGACTAGCGGGGGCAGATACGCAGTATTTT
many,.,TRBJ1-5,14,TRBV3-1,CASSQGGLGQPQHF,TGTGCCAGCAGCCAAGGGGGGCTAGGGCAGCCCCAGCATTTT
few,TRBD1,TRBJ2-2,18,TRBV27,CASRLRPGQGSNTGELFF,TGTGCCAGCAGACTTAGACCGGGACAGGGAAGTAACACCGGGGAGCTGTTTTTT
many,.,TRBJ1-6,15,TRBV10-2,CASSESWTKGSPLHF,TGCGCCAGCAGTGAGTCATGGACCAAGGGTTCACCCCTCCACTTT
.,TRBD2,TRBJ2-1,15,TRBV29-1,CSVSLRLAVYNEQFF,TGCAGCGTTTCCCTCAGACTAGCGGTCTACAATGAGCAGTTCTTC
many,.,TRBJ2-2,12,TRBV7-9,CASTLYTGELFF,TGTGCCAGCACTTTATACACCGGGGAGCTGTTTTTT
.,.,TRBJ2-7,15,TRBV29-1,CSVEGASGSAYEQYF,TGCAGCGTTGAAGGGGCGTCGGGGTCGGCCTACGAGCAGTACTTC
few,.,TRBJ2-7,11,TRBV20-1,CSAPTTYEQYF,TGCAGTGCTCCCACCACCTACGAGCAGTACTTC
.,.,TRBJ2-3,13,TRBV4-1,CASSHQGTDTQYF,TGCGCCAGCAGCCATCAGGGCACAGATACGCAGTATTTT
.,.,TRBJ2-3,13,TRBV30,CAWSPGTPDTQYF,TGTGCCTGGAGTCCCGGGACCCCAGATACGCAGTATTTT
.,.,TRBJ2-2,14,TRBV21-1,CASGTGGNTGELFF,TGTGCCAGCGGAACGGGGGGAAACACCGGGGAGCTGTTTTTT
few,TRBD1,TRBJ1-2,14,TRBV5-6,CASSTSGGSYGYTF,TGTGCCAGCAGTACGTCAGGGGGAAGTTATGGCTACACCTTC
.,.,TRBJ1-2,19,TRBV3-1,CASSSHGGDSRGNNYGYTF,TGTGCCAGCAGCTCTCACGGAGGAGACAGCCGGGGGAATAACTATGGCTACACCTTC
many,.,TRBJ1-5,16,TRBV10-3,CAISESRGVGNQPQHF,TGTGCCATCAGTGAGTCCCGCGGGGTAGGAAATCAGCCCCAGCATTTT
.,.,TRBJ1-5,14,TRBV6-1,CASSRTPGDQPQHF,TGTGCCAGCAGTCGAACCCCAGGGGATCAGCCCCAGCATTTT
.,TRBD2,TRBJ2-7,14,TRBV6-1,CASSIAGINYEQYF,TGTGCCAGCTCCATAGCGGGGATTAATTACGAGCAGTACTTC
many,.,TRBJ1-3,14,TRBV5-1,CASSVEGRGNTIYF,TGCGCCAGCAGCGTTGAGGGGCGGGGAAACACCATATATTTT
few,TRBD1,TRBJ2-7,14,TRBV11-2,CASTRTGDPYEQYF,TGTGCCAGCACCCGGACAGGGGACCCCTACGAGCAGTACTTC
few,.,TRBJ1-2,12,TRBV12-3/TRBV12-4,CASKVGDLRYTF,TGTGCCAGCAAGGTTGGGGACCTACGCTACACCTTC
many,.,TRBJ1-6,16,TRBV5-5,CASSKTQAGSISPLHF,TGTGCCAGCAGCAAAACACAAGCAGGGTCCATTTCACCCCTCCACTTT
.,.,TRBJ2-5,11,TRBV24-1,CATSDPQIQYF,TGTGCCACCAGTGATCCCCAGATCCAGTACTTC
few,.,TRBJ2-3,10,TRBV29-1,CSTEGGGQYF,TGCAGCACCGAGGGTGGGGGGCAGTATTTT
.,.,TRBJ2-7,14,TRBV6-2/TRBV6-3,CASSGLALSYEQYF,TGTGCCAGCAGCGGGCTAGCCCTCTCCTACGAGCAGTACTTC
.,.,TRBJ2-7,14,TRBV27,CASSRGPSSYEQYF,TGTGCCAGCAGCCGGGGCCCAAGCTCCTACGAGCAGTACTTC
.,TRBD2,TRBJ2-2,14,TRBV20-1,CSAQSGDFTGELFF,TGCAGTGCTCAAAGCGGGGATTTCACCGGGGAGCTGTTTTTT
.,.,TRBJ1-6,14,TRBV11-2,CASSYTGRISPLHF,TGTGCCAGCAGCTACACCGGTAGGATTTCACCCCTCCACTTT
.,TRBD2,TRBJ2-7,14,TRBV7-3,CASSLAGHGGEQYF,TGTGCCAGCAGCCTAGCGGGACATGGTGGAGAGCAGTACTTC
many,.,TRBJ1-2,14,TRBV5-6,CASSLVSRNYGYTF,TGTGCCAGCAGCTTGGTCTCACGGAACTATGGCTACACCTTC
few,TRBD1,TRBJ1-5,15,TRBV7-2,CASRLQGVGNQPQHF,TGTGCCAGCAGACTACAGGGGGTGGGCAATCAGCCCCAGCATTTT
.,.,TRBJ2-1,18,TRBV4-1,CASSPRTLRSGVRGEQFF,TGCGCCAGCAGCCCCAGGACTCTGCGATCAGGGGTAAGGGGGGAGCAGTTCTTC